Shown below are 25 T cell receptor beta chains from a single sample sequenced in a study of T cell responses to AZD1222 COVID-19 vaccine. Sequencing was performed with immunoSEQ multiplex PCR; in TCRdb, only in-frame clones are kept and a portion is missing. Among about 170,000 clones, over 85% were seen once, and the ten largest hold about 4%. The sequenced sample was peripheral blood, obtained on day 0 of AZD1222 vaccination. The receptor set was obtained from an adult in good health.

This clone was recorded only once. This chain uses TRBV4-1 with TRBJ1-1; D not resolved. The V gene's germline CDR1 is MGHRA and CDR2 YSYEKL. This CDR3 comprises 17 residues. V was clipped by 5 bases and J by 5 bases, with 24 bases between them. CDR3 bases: TGCGCCAGCAGCTACCTCCCCGGGTCGATCGTTACGACTGAAGCTTTCTTT. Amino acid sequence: CASSYLPGSIVTTEAFF.

CDR3 sequence (DNA): TGTGCCACCAGCAGAGATCTTAGACAGGGCTACGAGCAGTACTTC. It translates to CATSRDLRQGYEQYF. This chain links TRBV15 with TRBJ2-7; the match to TRBD1 covers 7 bases. V lost 0 bases to trimming and J lost 3 bases; unmatched junction nucleotides: 5. Germline V gives CDR1 LNHNV, CDR2 YYDKDF (reference sequence). The CDR3 runs to 15 residues.

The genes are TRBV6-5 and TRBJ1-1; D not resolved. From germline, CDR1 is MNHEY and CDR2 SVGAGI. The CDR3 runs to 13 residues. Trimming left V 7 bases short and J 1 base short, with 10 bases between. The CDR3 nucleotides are TGTGCCAGCATCCCTTTCAAGAACACTGAAGCTTTCTTT. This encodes CASIPFKNTEAFF.

DNA of the CDR3: TGTGCCAGCCGGATCCCGGAGACCCAGTACTTC. This codes for CASRIPETQYF. The V gene is TRBV2, the J gene TRBJ2-5; no firm D call. The germline V gene encodes CDR1 SNHLY and CDR2 FYNNEI. The V end lost 8 bases, the J end lost 5 bases, and 9 bases lay between the germline ends. The length of the CDR3 is 11 residues.

The CDR3 coding sequence is TGTGCCTGGGAGGGACAGGGGTTTTCACCCCTCCACTTT. It yields the protein CAWEGQGFSPLHF. The J gene is TRBJ1-6, the V gene TRBV30, with TRBD1 matching 10 bases. Germline-derived CDR1 and CDR2 are GTSNPN and SVGIG (reference sequence). This CDR3 has 13 residues. V trimming: 5 bases; J trimming: 9 bases; junction bases outside the gene matches: 4.

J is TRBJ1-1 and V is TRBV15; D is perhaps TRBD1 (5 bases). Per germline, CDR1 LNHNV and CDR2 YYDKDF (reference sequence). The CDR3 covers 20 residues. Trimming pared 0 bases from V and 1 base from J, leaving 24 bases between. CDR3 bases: TGTGCCACCAGCAGAGATCACGGGACTAAGGCTACTCTGGGGAACACTGAAGCTTTCTTT. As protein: CATSRDHGTKATLGNTEAFF.

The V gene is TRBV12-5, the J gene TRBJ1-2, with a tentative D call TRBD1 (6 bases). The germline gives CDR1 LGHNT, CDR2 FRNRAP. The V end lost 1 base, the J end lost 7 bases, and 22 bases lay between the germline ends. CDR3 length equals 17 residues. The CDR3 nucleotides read TGTGCTAGTGGTTTGGCCTTCCTTTGGGGGCAGAAAGCTGGCTACACCTTC. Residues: CASGLAFLWGQKAGYTF.

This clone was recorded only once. The CDR3 sequence: CASKRTLNYGYTF. Here the CDR3 DNA reads TGTGCCAGCAAACGGACTCTAAACTATGGCTACACCTTC. The chain uses TRBV12-3 or TRBV12-4 and TRBJ1-2; D unclear. V was clipped by 7 bases and J by 2 bases, with 11 bases between them. This CDR3 comprises 13 residues.

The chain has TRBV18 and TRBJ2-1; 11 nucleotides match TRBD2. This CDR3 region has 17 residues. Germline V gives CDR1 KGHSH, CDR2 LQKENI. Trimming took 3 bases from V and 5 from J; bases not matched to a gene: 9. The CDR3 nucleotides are TGTGCCAGCTCACCCCAGCTGGGTAGCGGGAGGGACAATGAGCAGTTCTTC. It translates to CASSPQLGSGRDNEQFF.

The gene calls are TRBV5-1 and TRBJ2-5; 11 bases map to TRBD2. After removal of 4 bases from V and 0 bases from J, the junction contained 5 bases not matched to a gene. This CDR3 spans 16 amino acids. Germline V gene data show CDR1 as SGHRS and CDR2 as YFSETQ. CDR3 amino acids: CASSRGTSGHQETQYF. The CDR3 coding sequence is TGCGCCAGCAGCCGAGGGACTAGCGGCCACCAAGAGACCCAGTACTTC.

The DNA of the CDR3 is TGCAGCGCTGAGGGGTGGACCCACTCCTACAATGAGCAGTTCTTC. The encoded protein is CSAEGWTHSYNEQFF. This rearrangement joins TRBV29-1 to TRBJ2-1; the D call may be TRBD1 or TRBD2 (5 bases each). V lost 7 bases to trimming and J lost 0 bases, with 16 bases between them. CDR3 size: 15 residues. Germline assignment: CDR1 SQVTM and CDR2 ANQGSEA.

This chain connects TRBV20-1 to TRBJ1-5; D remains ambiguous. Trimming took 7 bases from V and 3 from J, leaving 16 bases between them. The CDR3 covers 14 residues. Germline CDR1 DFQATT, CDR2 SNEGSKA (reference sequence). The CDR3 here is CSVSGRKINQPQHF. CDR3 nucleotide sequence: TGCAGTGTTAGTGGACGGAAGATCAATCAGCCCCAGCATTTT.

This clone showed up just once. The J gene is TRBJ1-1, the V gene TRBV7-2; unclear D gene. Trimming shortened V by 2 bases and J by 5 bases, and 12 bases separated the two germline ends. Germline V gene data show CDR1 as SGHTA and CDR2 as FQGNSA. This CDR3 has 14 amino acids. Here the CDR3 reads CASSLRRGGTEAFF. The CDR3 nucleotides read TGTGCCAGCAGCTTACGTCGGGGAGGAACTGAAGCTTTCTTT.

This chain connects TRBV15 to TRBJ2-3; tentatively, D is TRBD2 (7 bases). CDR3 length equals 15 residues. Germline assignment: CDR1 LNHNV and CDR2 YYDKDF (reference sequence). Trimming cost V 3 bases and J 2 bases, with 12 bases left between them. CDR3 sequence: CATSSRGAPTDTQYF. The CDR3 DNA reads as TGTGCCACCAGCAGTCGGGGGGCCCCCACAGATACGCAGTATTTT.

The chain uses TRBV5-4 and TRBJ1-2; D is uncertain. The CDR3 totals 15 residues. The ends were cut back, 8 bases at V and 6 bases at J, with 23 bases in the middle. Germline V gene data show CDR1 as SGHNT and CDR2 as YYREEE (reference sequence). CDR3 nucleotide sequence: TGTGCCAGTAAGCCGAACAGCCGAACCACTGATGGCTACACCTTC. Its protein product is CASKPNSRTTDGYTF.

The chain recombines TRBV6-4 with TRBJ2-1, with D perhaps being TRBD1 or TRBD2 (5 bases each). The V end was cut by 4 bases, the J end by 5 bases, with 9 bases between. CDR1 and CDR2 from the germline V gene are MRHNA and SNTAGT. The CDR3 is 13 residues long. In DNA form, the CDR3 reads TGTGCCAGCAGTGCGGGACGGCACAATGAGCAGTTCTTC. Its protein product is CASSAGRHNEQFF.

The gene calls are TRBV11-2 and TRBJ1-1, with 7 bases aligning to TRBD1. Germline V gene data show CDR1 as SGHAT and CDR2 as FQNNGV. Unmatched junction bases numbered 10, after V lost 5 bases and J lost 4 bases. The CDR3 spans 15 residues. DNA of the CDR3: TGTGCCAGCAGCGTAAACCTCCCAGGGGGCACTGAAGCTTTCTTT. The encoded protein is CASSVNLPGGTEAFF.

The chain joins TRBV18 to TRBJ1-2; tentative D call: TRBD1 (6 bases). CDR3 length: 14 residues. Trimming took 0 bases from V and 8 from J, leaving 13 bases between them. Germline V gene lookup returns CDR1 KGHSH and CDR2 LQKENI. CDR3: CASSPPSGAEGYTF. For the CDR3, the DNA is TGTGCCAGCTCACCACCGTCAGGGGCGGAGGGCTACACCTTC.

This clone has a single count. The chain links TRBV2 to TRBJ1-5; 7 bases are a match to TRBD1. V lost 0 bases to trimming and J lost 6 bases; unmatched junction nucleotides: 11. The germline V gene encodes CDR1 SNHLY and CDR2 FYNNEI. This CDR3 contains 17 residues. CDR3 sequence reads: CASSEAWGGTVVQPQHF. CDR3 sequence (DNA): TGTGCCAGCAGTGAAGCGTGGGGGGGGACAGTTGTTCAGCCCCAGCATTTT.

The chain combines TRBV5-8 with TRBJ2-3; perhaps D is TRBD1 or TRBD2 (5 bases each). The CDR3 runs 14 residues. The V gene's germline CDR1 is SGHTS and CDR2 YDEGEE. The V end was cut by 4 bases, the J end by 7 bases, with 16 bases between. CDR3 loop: CASSPRGADHTQYF. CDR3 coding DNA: TGTGCCAGCAGCCCAAGGGGAGCCGATCATACGCAGTATTTT.

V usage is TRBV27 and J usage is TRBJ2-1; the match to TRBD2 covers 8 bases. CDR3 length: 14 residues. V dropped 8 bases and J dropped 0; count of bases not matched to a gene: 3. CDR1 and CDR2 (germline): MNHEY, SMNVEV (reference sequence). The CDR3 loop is CASRGGSSYNEQFF. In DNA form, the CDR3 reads TGTGCCAGCCGGGGGGGGAGCTCCTACAATGAGCAGTTCTTC.

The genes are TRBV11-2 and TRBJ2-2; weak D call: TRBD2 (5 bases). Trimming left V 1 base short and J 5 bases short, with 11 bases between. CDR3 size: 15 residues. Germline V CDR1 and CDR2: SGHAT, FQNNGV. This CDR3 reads CASSLVGKLTGELFF. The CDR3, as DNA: TGTGCCAGCAGCTTAGTCGGGAAACTAACCGGGGAGCTGTTTTTT.

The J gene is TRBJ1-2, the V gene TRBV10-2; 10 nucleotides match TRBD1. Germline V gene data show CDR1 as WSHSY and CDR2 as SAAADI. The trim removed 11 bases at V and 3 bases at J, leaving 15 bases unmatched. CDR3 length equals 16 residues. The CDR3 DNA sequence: TGCGCCGCCGGAGGGACAGGGGAAGGTTGGGACTATGGCTACACCTTC. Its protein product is CAAGGTGEGWDYGYTF.

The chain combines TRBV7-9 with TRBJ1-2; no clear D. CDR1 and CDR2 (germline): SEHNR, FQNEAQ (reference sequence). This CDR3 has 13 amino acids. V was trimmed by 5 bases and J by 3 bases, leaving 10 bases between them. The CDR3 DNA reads TGTGCCAGCAGCCCAGCGGCAGACTATGGCTACACCTTC. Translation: CASSPAADYGYTF.

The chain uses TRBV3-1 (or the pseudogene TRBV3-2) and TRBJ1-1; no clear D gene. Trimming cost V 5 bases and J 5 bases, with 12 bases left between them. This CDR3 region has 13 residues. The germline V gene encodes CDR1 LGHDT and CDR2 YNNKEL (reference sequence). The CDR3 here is CASSDRGWTEAFF. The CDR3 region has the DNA TGTGCCAGCAGCGATCGGGGATGGACTGAAGCTTTCTTT.